These T cell receptor beta chains were read from a single sample in a study of cytomegalovirus exposure and HLA in healthy donors. The method was immunoSEQ multiplex PCR; TCRdb's version includes in-frame clones alone and lacks a portion of them. The sample includes over 150,000 clones, approximately 80% of them seen just once. What was sequenced was PBMCs. All receptors derive from a woman between 50 and 59 years old in good health and CMV-seronegative. CDR3s include the opening cysteine and the closing phenylalanine or tryptophan. A D gene is named only where the DNA matches it firmly. Size is omitted from some rows. Given values are once, few, many or a class for expanded clones.

TRBJ2-1 TRBV10-3 TRBD2 NA CAISTPLGTIGGRVGGEQFF TGTGCCATCAGCACCCCGTTAGGGACTATCGGCGGGAGGGTAGGGGGAGAGCAGTTCTTC
TRBJ2-5 TRBV5-5 NA NA CASSWAPDRYQETQYF TGTGCCAGCAGCTGGGCCCCGGACAGATACCAAGAGACCCAGTACTTC
TRBJ1-1 TRBV5-6 NA NA CASSREANTEAFF TGTGCCAGCAGCCGCGAAGCGAACACTGAAGCTTTCTTT
TRBJ2-5 TRBV6-6 NA NA CASSYGQTQETQYF TGTGCCAGCAGTTACGGGCAGACGCAAGAGACCCAGTACTTC
TRBJ2-3 TRBV7-2 NA NA CASSLAGLAGDTQYF TGTGCCAGCAGCTTAGCCGGGCTAGCCGGAGATACGCAGTATTTT
TRBJ1-2 TRBV5-6 NA few CASSPRGIGMEYGYTF TGTGCCAGCAGCCCGAGGGGGATAGGGATGGAGTATGGCTACACCTTC
TRBJ1-6 TRBV5-6 TRBD1 NA CASARRHTGANSPLHF TGTGCCAGCGCCAGGCGTCACACAGGGGCAAATTCACCCCTCCACTTT
TRBJ2-5 TRBV6-1 NA NA CASKAYRELTETQYF TGTGCCAGCAAAGCTTATCGGGAGCTAACGGAGACCCAGTACTTC
TRBJ1-1 TRBV6-5 NA once CASNPRVVYTEAFF TGTGCCAGCAACCCCCGGGTCGTTTACACTGAAGCTTTCTTT
TRBJ2-7 TRBV5-4 TRBD1 NA CASSQGTGYEQYF TGTGCCAGCAGCCAAGGGACAGGCTACGAGCAGTACTTC
TRBJ2-3 TRBV19 TRBD2 few CASSIGIAGGDTQYF TGTGCCAGTAGTATAGGGATAGCGGGGGGCGATACGCAGTATTTT
TRBJ1-4 TRBV15 NA NA CATSNRRGEKLFF TGTGCCACCAGCAACAGGAGGGGTGAAAAACTGTTTTTT
TRBJ2-2 TRBV19 TRBD1 NA CASSWGTGGKTGELFF TGTGCCAGTAGTTGGGGGACAGGGGGGAAAACCGGGGAGCTGTTTTTT
TRBJ1-3 TRBV2 NA NA CASRRQGRNTIYF TGTGCCAGCAGAAGGCAGGGGAGAAACACCATATATTTT
TRBJ1-2 TRBV15 NA NA CATSRDREDYGYTF TGTGCCACCAGCAGAGACAGGGAGGACTATGGCTACACCTTC
TRBJ1-1 TRBV9 NA NA CASSGHRDLNTEAFF TGTGCCAGCAGCGGACACAGGGATTTGAACACTGAAGCTTTCTTT
TRBJ2-7 TRBV27 TRBD1 NA CASSRDRASYEQYF TGTGCCAGCAGCCGGGACAGGGCCTCCTACGAGCAGTACTTC
TRBJ2-1 TRBV5-3 NA NA CARSRTAGGPGEQFF TGTGCCAGAAGCAGGACGGCAGGAGGGCCTGGTGAGCAGTTCTTC
TRBJ1-2 TRBV6-6 NA NA CASSYSLDRFYGYTF TGTGCCAGCAGTTACTCCTTGGACAGATTCTATGGCTACACCTTC
TRBJ2-5 TRBV5-1 NA NA CASSSWDIQETQYF TGCGCCAGCAGCTCTTGGGACATCCAAGAGACCCAGTACTTC
TRBJ2-5 TRBV14 NA NA CASSQATRVWETQYF TGTGCCAGCAGCCAAGCGACTAGGGTGTGGGAGACCCAGTACTTC
TRBJ2-5 TRBV7-7 TRBD2 once CASSLVAGGRRETQYF TGTGCCAGCAGCTTAGTGGCGGGAGGGCGGAGGGAGACCCAGTACTTC
TRBJ2-7 TRBV20-1 TRBD1 NA CSAIAGGEQYF TGCAGTGCTATAGCAGGGGGCGAGCAGTACTTC